The T cell receptor (beta chain) under discussion was sequenced for a study of long-term antiretroviral therapy in people with HIV. The CDR3 extends over 15 amino acids. Trimming pared 0 bases from V and 1 base from J, leaving 9 bases between. Germline CDR1 MNHEY, CDR2 SMNVEV (reference sequence). Survey level was the resolution at which the v3.0 immunoSEQ assay ran. Using immunoSEQ multiplex PCR, the repertoire was profiled, and TCRdb retains in-frame clones only, with some absent. The data contain nearly 20,000 clones, roughly 80% of them singletons. Sequenced material: unsorted PBMCs, taken 0.2 years after starting antiretroviral therapy. This chain links TRBV27 with TRBJ1-1; no firm D call. The sequence came from a woman in her thirties or forties with HIV. CDR3 sequence: CASSLSSGGNTEAFF. The CDR3 DNA follows: TGTGCCAGCAGTTTATCGTCAGGAGGGAACACTGAAGCTTTCTTT.